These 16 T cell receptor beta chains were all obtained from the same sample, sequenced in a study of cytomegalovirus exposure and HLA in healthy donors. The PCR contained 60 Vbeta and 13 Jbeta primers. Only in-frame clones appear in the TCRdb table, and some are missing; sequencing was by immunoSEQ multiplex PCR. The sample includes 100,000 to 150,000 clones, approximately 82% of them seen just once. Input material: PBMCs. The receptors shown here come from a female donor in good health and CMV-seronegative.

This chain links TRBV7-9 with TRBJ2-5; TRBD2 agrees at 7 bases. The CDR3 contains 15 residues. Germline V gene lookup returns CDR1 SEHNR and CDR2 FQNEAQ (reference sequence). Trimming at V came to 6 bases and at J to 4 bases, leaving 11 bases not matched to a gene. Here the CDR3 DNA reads TGTGCCAGCAGTCCGGGGGAGGGTTCAGGAGAGACCCAGTACTTC. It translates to CASSPGEGSGETQYF.

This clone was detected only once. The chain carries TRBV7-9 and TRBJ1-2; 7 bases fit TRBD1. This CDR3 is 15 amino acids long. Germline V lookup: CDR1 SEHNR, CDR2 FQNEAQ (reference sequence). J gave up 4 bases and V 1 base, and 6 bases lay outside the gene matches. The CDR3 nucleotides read TGTGCCAGCAGCTTAGTGAGAGAGGGGGCCTATGGCTACACCTTC. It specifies CASSLVREGAYGYTF.

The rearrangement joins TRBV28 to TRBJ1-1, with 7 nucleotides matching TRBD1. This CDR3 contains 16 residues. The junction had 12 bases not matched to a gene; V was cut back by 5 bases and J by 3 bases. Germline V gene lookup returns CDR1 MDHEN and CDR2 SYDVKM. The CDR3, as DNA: TGTGCCAGCAGTGACCCAGGGGGGATTACCGACACTGAAGCTTTCTTT. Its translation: CASSDPGGITDTEAFF.

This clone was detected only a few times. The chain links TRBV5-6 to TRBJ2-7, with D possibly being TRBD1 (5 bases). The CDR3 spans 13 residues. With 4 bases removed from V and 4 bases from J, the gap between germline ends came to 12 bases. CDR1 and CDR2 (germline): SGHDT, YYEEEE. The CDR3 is CASSHADSYEQYF. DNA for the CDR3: TGTGCCAGCAGCCATGCTGACAGTTACGAGCAGTACTTC.

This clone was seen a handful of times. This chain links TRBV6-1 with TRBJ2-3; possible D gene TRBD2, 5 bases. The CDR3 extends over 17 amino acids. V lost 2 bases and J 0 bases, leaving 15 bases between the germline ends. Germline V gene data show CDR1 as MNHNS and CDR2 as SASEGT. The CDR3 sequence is CASSERSGYSSTDTQYF. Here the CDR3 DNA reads TGTGCCAGCAGTGAAAGGAGCGGCTATTCTAGCACAGATACGCAGTATTTT.

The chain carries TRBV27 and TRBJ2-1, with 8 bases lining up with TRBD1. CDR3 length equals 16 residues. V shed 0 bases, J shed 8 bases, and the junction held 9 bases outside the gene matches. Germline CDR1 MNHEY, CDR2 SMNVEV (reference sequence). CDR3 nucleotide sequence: TGTGCCAGCAGTTTATCCACCATGGACAGGGTCCATGAGCAGTTCTTC. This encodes CASSLSTMDRVHEQFF.

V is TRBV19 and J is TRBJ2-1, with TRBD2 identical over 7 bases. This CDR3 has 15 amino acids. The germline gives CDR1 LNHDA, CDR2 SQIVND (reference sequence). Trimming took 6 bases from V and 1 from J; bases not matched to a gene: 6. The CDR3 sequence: CASSPSSGSYNEQFF. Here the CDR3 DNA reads TGTGCCAGTAGCCCTTCTAGCGGATCCTACAATGAGCAGTTCTTC. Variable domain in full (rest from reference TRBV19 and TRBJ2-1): DGGITQSPKYLFRKEGQNVTLSCEQNLNHDAMYWYRQDPGQGLRLIYYSQIVNDFQKGDIAEGYSVSREKKESFPLTVTSAQKNPTAFYLCASSPSSGSYNEQFFGPGTRLTVL.

CDR3 loop: CASSVTSSGSYEQYF. DNA of the CDR3: TGTGCCAGCAGCGTCACTTCTAGCGGGAGCTACGAGCAGTACTTC. V usage is TRBV9 and J usage is TRBJ2-7, with 10 bases matching TRBD2. Trimming at V came to 2 bases and at J to 3 bases, leaving 5 bases not matched to a gene. CDR1 and CDR2 (germline): SGDLS, YYNGEE. The CDR3 contains 15 residues.

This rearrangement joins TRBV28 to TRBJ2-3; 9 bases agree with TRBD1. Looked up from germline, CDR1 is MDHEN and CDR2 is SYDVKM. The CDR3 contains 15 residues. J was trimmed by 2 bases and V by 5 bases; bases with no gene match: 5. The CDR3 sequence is CASSRTGADTDTQYF. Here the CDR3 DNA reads TGTGCCAGCAGTCGGACAGGGGCGGACACAGATACGCAGTATTTT.

CDR3 sequence (DNA): TGTGCCAGCAAACCCCGCGGTACCTACGAGCAGTACTTC. Protein product: CASKPRGTYEQYF. The chain links TRBV6-1 to TRBJ2-7; D remains unclear. CDR3 size: 13 residues. V was pared by 7 bases and J by 2 bases, with 12 bases between. Germline lookup yields CDR1 MNHNS and CDR2 SASEGT.

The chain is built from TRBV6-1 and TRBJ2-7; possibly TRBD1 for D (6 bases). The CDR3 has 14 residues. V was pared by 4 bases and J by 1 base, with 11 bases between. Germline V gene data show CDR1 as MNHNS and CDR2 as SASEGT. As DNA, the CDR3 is TGTGCCAGCAGTGCGCAGGGGCTGTCCTACGAGCAGTACTTC. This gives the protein CASSAQGLSYEQYF.

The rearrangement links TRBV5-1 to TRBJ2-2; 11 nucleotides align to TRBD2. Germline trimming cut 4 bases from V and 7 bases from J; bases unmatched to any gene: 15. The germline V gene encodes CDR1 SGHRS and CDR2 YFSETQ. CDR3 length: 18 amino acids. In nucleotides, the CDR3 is TGCGCCAGCAGCCTCCAGCAGAGCACTAGCGGGAGTGGCGGGGAGCTGTTTTTT. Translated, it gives CASSLQQSTSGSGGELFF.

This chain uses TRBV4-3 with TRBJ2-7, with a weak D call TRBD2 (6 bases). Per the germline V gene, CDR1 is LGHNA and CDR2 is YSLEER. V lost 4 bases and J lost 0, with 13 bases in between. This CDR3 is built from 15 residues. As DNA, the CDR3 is TGCGCCAGCAGCCCCCAGCGGGCCCCCTCCTACGAGCAGTACTTC. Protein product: CASSPQRAPSYEQYF.

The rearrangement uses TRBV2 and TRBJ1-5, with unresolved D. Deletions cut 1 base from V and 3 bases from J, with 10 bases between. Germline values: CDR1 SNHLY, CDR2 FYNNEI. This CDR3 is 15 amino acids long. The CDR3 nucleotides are TGTGCCAGCAGTGAAGACGGTACCAACAATCAGCCCCAGCATTTT. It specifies CASSEDGTNNQPQHF.

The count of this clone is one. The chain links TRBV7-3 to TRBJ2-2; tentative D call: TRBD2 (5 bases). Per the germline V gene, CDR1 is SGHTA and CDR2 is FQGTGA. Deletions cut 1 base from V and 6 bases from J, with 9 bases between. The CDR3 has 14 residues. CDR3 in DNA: TGTGCCAGCAGCTTAAACCCCGGGGCCGGGGAGCTGTTTTTT. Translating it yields CASSLNPGAGELFF.

The CDR3 coding sequence is TGTGCCAGCAGTCCCACAGGGGCGAACACCGGGGAGCTGTTTTTT. Its translation is CASSPTGANTGELFF. This chain links TRBV6-1 with TRBJ2-2, with TRBD1 matching 7 bases. The CDR3 consists of 15 residues. Germline V gives CDR1 MNHNS, CDR2 SASEGT. Trimming removed 5 bases from V and 0 bases from J; junction bases left unmatched: 3.